These 9 T cell receptor beta chains share one sample of origin, sequenced in a study of blood T cell repertoires in COVID-19. Data came from immunoSEQ multiplex PCR; TCRdb stores just in-frame clones and leaves some out. The sample yields around 93,000 clones, roughly 87% seen once. Sequencing was performed on peripheral blood. These receptor sequences come from a man aged 18-30 years with COVID-19, enrolled during active disease.

This clone was seen just once. The V call is TRBV28, the J call TRBJ1-2; 9 bases match TRBD1. V lost 7 bases, J lost 4 bases, and 4 bases stayed unmatched. Per the germline V gene, CDR1 is MDHEN and CDR2 is SYDVKM. This CDR3 has 13 amino acids. The CDR3 nucleotides read TGTGCCAGCATAACAGGGGGCGCCTATGGCTACACCTTC. It yields the protein CASITGGAYGYTF.

The chain combines TRBV25-1 with TRBJ2-3; possible D gene TRBD1, 5 bases. CDR3 size: 15 residues. V was clipped by 1 base and J by 3 bases, with 11 bases between them. Germline lookup yields CDR1 MGHDK and CDR2 SYGVNS. For the CDR3, the DNA is TGTGCCAGCAGTGAATCCCTCCAGGGAACAGATACGCAGTATTTT. It yields the protein CASSESLQGTDTQYF.

The V gene is TRBV12-5, the J gene TRBJ2-1; 8 bases are shared with TRBD2. The CDR3 is 16 residues long. V dropped 1 base and J dropped 5; count of bases not matched to a gene: 7. Germline CDR1 reads LGHNT; CDR2 reads FRNRAP. CDR3 residues: CASGLDGLATNNEQFF. Written as DNA, the CDR3 is TGTGCTAGTGGTTTGGATGGACTAGCCACTAACAATGAGCAGTTCTTC.

The chain combines TRBV11-2 with TRBJ2-7; 9 bases match TRBD2. Germline V gives CDR1 SGHAT, CDR2 FQNNGV. CDR3 length: 16 amino acids. After removal of 3 bases from V and 1 base from J, the junction contained 7 bases not matched to a gene. The CDR3 reads CASSFRGAGGSYEQYF. CDR3 bases: TGTGCCAGCAGCTTTCGTGGAGCGGGGGGTTCCTACGAGCAGTACTTC.

The chain has TRBV25-1 and TRBJ2-7, with TRBD2 matching 7 bases. CDR1 and CDR2 from the germline V gene are MGHDK and SYGVNS. The CDR3 spans 13 residues. The junction had 6 bases not matched to a gene; V was cut back by 4 bases and J by 6 bases. In nucleotides, the CDR3 is TGTGCCAGCAGTGTTAGCGGGCAGAGCGAGCAGTACTTC. Translated, it gives CASSVSGQSEQYF.

This chain connects TRBV5-1 to TRBJ1-1; D perhaps matches TRBD1 (6 bases). This CDR3 comprises 15 residues. V was trimmed by 6 bases and J by 1 base, leaving 16 bases between them. Germline CDR1 is SGHRS and CDR2 is YFSETQ. The CDR3 is CASKDRKNGNTEAFF. For the CDR3, the DNA is TGCGCCAGCAAAGACAGGAAGAATGGGAACACTGAAGCTTTCTTT.

The table lists this clone with a count of one. V and J are TRBV11-3 and TRBJ2-3, with 7 bases matching TRBD1. CDR3 length: 15 residues. Unmatched junction bases numbered 9, after V lost 3 bases and J lost 6 bases. Germline V gives CDR1 SGHNT, CDR2 YENEEA. CDR3 loop: CASSFRTGGWDTQYF. CDR3 bases: TGTGCCAGCAGCTTTCGGACAGGAGGCTGGGATACGCAGTATTTT. Complete variable domain (other parts from reference TRBV11-3 and TRBJ2-3): EAGVVQSPRYKIIEKKQPVAFWCNPISGHNTLYWYLQNLGQGPELLIRYENEEAVDDSQLPKDRFSAERLKGVDSTLKIQPAELGDSAVYLCASSFRTGGWDTQYFGPGTRLTVL.

The V gene is TRBV2, the J gene TRBJ2-1; perhaps TRBD1 as D (5 bases). Between the trimmed V and J ends, which lost 7 bases and 6 bases, there was a span of 10 bases. Germline V lookup: CDR1 SNHLY, CDR2 FYNNEI. This CDR3 region has 12 residues. Written as DNA, the CDR3 is TGTGCCAGCAAGGGGCGGCTCAATGAGCAGTTCTTC. This gives the protein CASKGRLNEQFF.

This chain connects TRBV4-1 to TRBJ1-2; 7 bases fit TRBD1. Looked up from germline, CDR1 is MGHRA and CDR2 is YSYEKL. The CDR3 contains 13 residues. After removal of 2 bases from V and 7 bases from J, the junction contained 4 bases not matched to a gene. The CDR3 protein is CASSQTPGGGYTF. CDR3 DNA: TGCGCCAGCAGCCAAACTCCAGGGGGTGGCTACACCTTC.